Sequencing of this T cell receptor (beta chain) was carried out in a study of regulatory T cells in long-lasting Graves disease (dated by TCRdb to the early 2020s). In the study overall: In the newly diagnosed Graves' disease group, patients had been taking antithyroid drugs for less than 3 months. Patients with persistent Graves' disease were compared with patients with newly diagnosed Graves' disease using TCR sequencing and RNA sequencing of peripheral blood. The study was conducted in China and was registered as a clinical trial. A total of roughly 35 samples were covered by TCR sequencing, comprising around 13 persistent and approximately 20 newly diagnosed Graves' disease patients. Overall study outcomes, separate from this receptor: The study examined only peripheral blood because the primary lesion, thyroid tissue, could not be accessed. Compared with newly diagnosed patients, patients with persistent Graves' disease had lower TCR Shannon entropy and fewer highly expanded clones, which suggests clonal expansion. Persistent disease showed preferential use of TRBV28, TRBJ1-2 and TRBJ2-5, whereas newly diagnosed disease favored TRBV20-1 and TRBJ2-1. The authors acknowledged the small sample size as a limitation that may reduce accuracy. Patients with persistent disease shared more public clonotypes (approximately 2,500) than newly diagnosed patients did (more than 900). Sequencing and analysis were restricted to the TCR beta chain.

This clonotype has at least ten counts. Its antigen remains undetermined. No base qualities exist here, and no much larger clone lies one base off it. This sample's time point label indicates: newly diagnosed GD, antithyroid drugs for less than 3 months. For both TCR sequencing and RNA sequencing, RNA was extracted from PBMCs in TRIzol. The diagnosis of Graves' disease followed American Thyroid Association guidelines. Recruitment of patients was carried out at an endocrinology department in Xi'an, China. Each patient gave 7.5 to 10 milliliters of peripheral blood, collected in an EDTA anticoagulant tube. Ficoll Paque Plus density gradient separation was used to isolate PBMCs, and no further T cell sorting was done. An Agilent 2100 Bioanalyzer and agarose gel were used to check RNA quality, and a NanoDrop 2000 was used to measure RNA concentration. Libraries came from multiplex PCR. Sequenced on an Illumina HiSeq 4000. TCR beta libraries were built with iRepertoire HTBI primers and Arm-PCR amplification of CDR3 regions. Before sequencing, the PCR products went through gel purification. On the study's bioinformatics: A total of 62 TRBV and 14 TRBJ segments were identified across samples and were used for gene usage analysis of CDR3 amino acid clonotypes. Filtered high-quality paired reads were merged into contigs using COPE and FqMerger. BLAST was used to align contigs to the IMGT TRBV, TRBD and TRBJ reference genes, and CDR3 was defined following IMGT. Highly expanded clones were defined as clonotypes with a frequency above 0.1%. Repertoire diversity was measured by Shannon entropy, and V-J evenness by the Gini coefficient. A clonotype was considered public if more than one individual shared it. TCRdb handled the public reads itself, with Q25 trimming in fastp and clone calling in MiXCR, and kept productive beta chains. CDR3 protein sequences are deduplicated, and each keeps its most common genes and DNA. TCRdb assigned the V and J calls; the authors' analysis was not used. The sample table records about 620,000 distinct CDR3 sequences; approximately 15% of these occur just once. The biggest ten clones account for about 18% of the sample.

Here V drops 0 bases and J drops 1 base, and the junction holds 1 base not matched to any gene. The CDR3 goes from the cysteine to the phenylalanine over 14 residues. The read is trimmed to its CDR3 DNA, 42 bases read in frame from base 1. CDR1 and CDR2 are read off the germline V gene (reference sequence) as DFQATT and SNEGSKA. These data were likewise used in another study, on T cells in Graves' hyperthyroidism and ophthalmopathy. The second paper further reports: A patient counted as having stable Graves' hyperthyroidism if no progression to ophthalmopathy occurred over 18 months of follow-up. Hyperthyroidism patients were aged 18 to 65 years and newly diagnosed, with disease duration of less than 2 months. The study excluded patients with uncontrolled infections, other autoimmune diseases, pregnancy or lactation. Diagnoses were based on clinical symptoms, serum thyroxine and TRAb, thyroid ultrasound and orbital computed tomography. For the first round of RT-PCR on the TCR CDR3, the HTBI primer set was used together with the Qiagen OneStep RT-PCR kit. Most expanded thyroid clonotypes (frequency above 0.001) were also detected in blood, a finding suggesting that blood repertoires may reflect thyroid immune responses. A model built on a 13 V-J signature distinguished ophthalmopathy from stable hyperthyroidism, reaching around 88% sensitivity and about 81% specificity in cross-validation and 80%/75% in testing. In validation, the model predicted progression to ophthalmopathy a median of about 6 months before onset, with roughly 68% sensitivity and 72.22% specificity. TCR V-J signatures able to tell the groups apart were searched for in a discovery cohort of 90 to 100 patients, of whom approximately 40 had Graves' ophthalmopathy and some 60 had stable Graves' hyperthyroidism. Prospective prediction of ophthalmopathy was tested in an independent validation cohort of 18 to 20 hyperthyroidism patients and roughly 16 patients who later progressed to ophthalmopathy. For training and testing, the roughly 97 patients in the discovery cohort were randomly divided in a 7:3 ratio. In more than 5 Graves' hyperthyroidism patients, the study also compared T-cell repertoires from thyroid tissue with T-cell repertoires from blood. Once sampling was done, hyperthyroidism patients were given methimazole at a starting dose of 30 mg daily, whereas ophthalmopathy patients were given high-dose intravenous methylprednisolone. The libraries were constructed in a second round of multiplex PCR and then size-selected and purified. Sequencing of the libraries was done on an Illumina HiSeq2000 using paired-end 100 bp reads. SOAPnuke was used to process the raw data, throwing out any read that contained adapters or uncalled bases, had a mean Phred below 15, or lacked an exact constant-primer or identifier match. COPE v1.2.5 was used to merge the high-quality paired reads, and each unique nucleotide sequence was defined as a clonotype. MiTCR v1.1 was used to align clonotypes to the IMGT TRBV, TRBD and TRBJ reference segments. Only V-J combinations with frequency above 0.0001, covering 99.2% of repertoires, were analysed. The TCS score was defined as F50 (clonal expansion) divided by E x V (chaos), with BLOSUM62-based TCRdist calculated between CDR3 peptides within each V-J. Welch's t-statistics and random forest reduced fewer than 600 V-J features to under 15, which were used in a naive Bayes classifier (R e1071). No statistical method was used to set the sample size in advance, and investigators knew the group allocation. TCR Vbeta CDR3 sequencing of approximately 140 peripheral blood samples (approximately 44 ophthalmopathy, 75 to 80 hyperthyroidism and roughly 17 progressor patients) is reported in the paper.

This material consisted of peripheral blood mononuclear cells (PBMCs), taken at new diagnosis, from a patient treated with antithyroid drugs. The TCR comes from a woman between 25 and 40 years old with Graves disease. Donor details come from another sample of the same person, matched by shared clones. This chain is built from TRBV20-1 and TRBJ1-1; TRBD1 lines up with 8 middle nucleotides. Here is the DNA: TGCAGTGCTAGAGACGGGACAGGGAACACTGAAGCTTTCTTT. This yields the protein CSARDGTGNTEAFF.